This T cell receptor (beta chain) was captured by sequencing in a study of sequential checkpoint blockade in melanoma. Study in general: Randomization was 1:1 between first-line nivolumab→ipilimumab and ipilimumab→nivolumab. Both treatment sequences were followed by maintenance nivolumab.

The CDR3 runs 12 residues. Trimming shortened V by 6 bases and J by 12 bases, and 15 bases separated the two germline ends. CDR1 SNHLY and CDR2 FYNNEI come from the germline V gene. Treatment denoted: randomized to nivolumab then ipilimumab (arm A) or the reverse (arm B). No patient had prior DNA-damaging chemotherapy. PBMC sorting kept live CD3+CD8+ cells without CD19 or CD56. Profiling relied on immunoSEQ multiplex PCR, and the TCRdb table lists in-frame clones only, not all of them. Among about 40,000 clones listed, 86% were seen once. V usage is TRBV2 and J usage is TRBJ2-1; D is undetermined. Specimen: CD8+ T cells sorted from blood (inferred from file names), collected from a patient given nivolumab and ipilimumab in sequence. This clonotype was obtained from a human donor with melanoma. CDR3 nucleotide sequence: TGTGCCAGCAGGGGTTTGGAGTACGGGCAGTTCTTC. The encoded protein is CASRGLEYGQFF.